This section outlines one T cell receptor (beta chain) sequence together with its context. Its antigen remains unidentified. This sample stems from a study of blood T cells in healthy people across ages. The use of a sample-barcoded 5' primer and a J-beta primer mix characterized a second PCR of about 7 to 12 cycles. TCRdb reprocessed the 5' RACE reads via MiXCR and lists one record per CDR3 protein. This sample has 1.5 million to 2 million distinct CDR3 sequences; around half occur once, and the top ten carry approximately 2%. Study-wide results and caveats: Across the age range, TCR beta diversity per million T cells fell in a roughly linear way.

V lost 1 base and J lost 4, with 10 bases in between. This CDR3 spans 14 amino acids. This TCR derives from a woman aged 35 to 49 in good health. Sequencing was carried out using blood. The chain links TRBV12-3 or TRBV12-4 to TRBJ2-5, with D hard to call. For the CDR3, the DNA is TGTGCCAGCAGTTTAGTTCGGGTTGGAGAGACCCAGTACTTC. This encodes CASSLVRVGETQYF.